Shown below are 10 T cell receptor beta chains from a single sample sequenced in a study of blood T cell repertoires in COVID-19 (dated by TCRdb to the early 2020s). The library relied on the immunoSEQ multiplex PCR assay. TCRdb retrieved this table from immuneACCESS and kept in-frame rearrangements only. Not all clones are present; in checked studies, unresolved V genes account for under half, and no reason is known for the remainder. The sample contains 100,000 to 150,000 clones, 55% to 75% of them found a single time. The top ten hold 1.5% to 2% of the sample. The sequenced sample consisted of peripheral blood. Receptor source: a woman aged 70-85 years with acute or convalescent COVID-19.

The rearrangement joins TRBV6-1 to TRBJ2-1; weak D call: TRBD1 (5 bases). The CDR3 extends over 14 amino acids. CDR1 MNHNS and CDR2 SASEGT come from the germline V gene. V lost 2 bases and J lost 6, with 11 bases in between. CDR3 bases: TGTGCCAGCAGTGAACCAGGGTTAACCAATGAGCAGTTCTTC. Translated: CASSEPGLTNEQFF.

The chain uses TRBV19 and TRBJ1-1, with a possible D match to TRBD1 (6 bases). Germline CDR1 reads LNHDA; CDR2 reads SQIVND (reference sequence). The CDR3 has 15 amino acids. V gave up 3 bases and J gave up 9 bases, with 20 bases separating them. The CDR3 sequence is CASSIVLEWDKQAFF. CDR3 bases: TGTGCCAGTAGTATTGTTTTGGAGTGGGACAAGCAAGCTTTCTTT.

The V gene is TRBV27, the J gene TRBJ2-7, with 9 nucleotides matching TRBD2. The CDR3 consists of 15 residues. Germline V gene lookup returns CDR1 MNHEY and CDR2 SMNVEV (reference sequence). Unmatched junction bases numbered 12, after V lost 5 bases and J lost 7 bases. The CDR3 DNA sequence: TGTGCCAGCAGTCCCCCGGCGGGGGGGCGAGGAGAGCAGTACTTC. Amino acid sequence: CASSPPAGGRGEQYF.

The CDR3 reads CASNKDRAGELFF. The CDR3 nucleotides are TGTGCCAGCAACAAGGACAGGGCCGGGGAGCTGTTTTTT. The chain carries TRBV2 and TRBJ2-2, with TRBD1 matching over 8 bases. Germline loops: CDR1 SNHLY, CDR2 FYNNEI. This CDR3 comprises 13 residues. V was clipped by 7 bases and J by 6 bases; unmatched bases: 4.

The rearrangement links TRBV2 to TRBJ2-1; the match to TRBD1 covers 11 bases. This CDR3 spans 15 amino acids. V was pared by 8 bases and J by 6 bases, with 9 bases of the junction left unmatched. In germline, CDR1 is SNHLY, CDR2 FYNNEI. The CDR3 loop reads CASQLGQGGFNEQFF. For the CDR3, the DNA is TGTGCCAGCCAGCTGGGACAGGGGGGATTCAATGAGCAGTTCTTC. The full variable domain, in which reference TRBV2 and TRBJ2-1 provide the parts outside the CDR3, is EPEVTQTPSHQVTQMGQEVILRCVPISNHLYFYWYRQILGQKVEFLVSFYNNEISEKSEIFDDQFSVERPDGSNFTLKIRSTKLEDSAMYFCASQLGQGGFNEQFFGPGTRLTVL.

The genes are TRBV2 and TRBJ1-2; D might be TRBD1 (5 bases). This CDR3 comprises 14 residues. Looked up from germline, CDR1 is SNHLY and CDR2 is FYNNEI. The V end was cut by 7 bases, the J end by 6 bases, with 18 bases between. CDR3 sequence (DNA): TGTGCCAGCACTCTGTCAGGGCTCTACGATGGCTACACCTTC. Translating it yields CASTLSGLYDGYTF.

This chain uses TRBV4-1 with TRBJ1-2; 9 bases map to TRBD1. V trimming: 3 bases; J trimming: 7 bases; junction bases outside the gene matches: 6. The CDR3 has 14 amino acids. In germline, CDR1 is MGHRA, CDR2 YSYEKL. The CDR3 sequence: CASSHLQGAVGYTF. The CDR3 nucleotides are TGCGCCAGCAGCCACTTACAGGGGGCGGTTGGCTACACCTTC.

This clone was detected a few times. The chain carries TRBV4-3 and TRBJ2-7; 8 bases agree with TRBD2. Germline assignment: CDR1 LGHNA and CDR2 YSLEER. Trimming cost V 1 base and J 0 bases; bases outside gene matches: 5. CDR3 length: 16 residues. The CDR3 region has the DNA TGCGCCAGCAGCCAAGGGGACGGGGGGGCCTCCTACGAGCAGTACTTC. Amino acids: CASSQGDGGASYEQYF.

This clone was picked up one time. This chain connects TRBV7-9 to TRBJ1-1; D remains unclear. Per germline, CDR1 SEHNR and CDR2 FQNEAQ (reference sequence). This CDR3 spans 13 amino acids. V lost 2 bases, J lost 3 bases, and 7 bases lay in between. The CDR3 loop reads CASSLHRDTEAFF. The CDR3 coding sequence is TGTGCCAGCAGCTTACACAGAGACACTGAAGCTTTCTTT.

The chain joins TRBV6-2 or TRBV6-3 to TRBJ2-1, with D possibly being TRBD2 (6 bases). From germline, CDR1 is MNHEY and CDR2 SVGEGT. The CDR3 length is 14 residues. V gave up 5 bases and J gave up 3 bases, with 11 bases separating them. CDR3 residues: CASSPGTFYNEQFF. The DNA of the CDR3 is TGTGCCAGCAGTCCCGGGACTTTCTACAATGAGCAGTTCTTC.